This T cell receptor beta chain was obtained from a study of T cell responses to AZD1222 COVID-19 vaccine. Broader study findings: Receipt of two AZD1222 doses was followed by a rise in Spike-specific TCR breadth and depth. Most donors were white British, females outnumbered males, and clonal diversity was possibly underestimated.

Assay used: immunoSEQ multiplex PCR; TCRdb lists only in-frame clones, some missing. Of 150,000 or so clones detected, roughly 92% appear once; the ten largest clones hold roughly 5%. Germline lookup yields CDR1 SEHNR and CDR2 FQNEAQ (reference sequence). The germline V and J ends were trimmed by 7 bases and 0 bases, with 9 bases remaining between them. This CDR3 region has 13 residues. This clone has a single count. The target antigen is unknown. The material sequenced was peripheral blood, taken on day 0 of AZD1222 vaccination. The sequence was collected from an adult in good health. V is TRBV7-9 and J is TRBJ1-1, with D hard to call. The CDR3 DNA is TGTGCCAGCACCCTAGGGATGAACACTGAAGCTTTCTTT. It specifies CASTLGMNTEAFF.